This TCR beta chain was retrieved from a study of blood T cell repertoires in COVID-19. TCRdb's table, derived via immunoSEQ multiplex PCR, lists solely in-frame clones and lacks some. The sample consists of around 80,000 clones, 75% to 85% of them appearing once. In germline, CDR1 is KGHSH, CDR2 LQKENI. V was pared by 3 bases and J by 1 base, with 16 bases between. CDR3 length equals 18 residues. The sequence was obtained from a woman older than 75 with acute or convalescent COVID-19. Sequenced material: peripheral blood. The V and J genes are TRBV18 and TRBJ2-6; D unresolved. The CDR3 protein is CASSPTLMWSSGANVLTF. The DNA for the CDR3 is TGTGCCAGCTCACCTACTCTGATGTGGTCTTCTGGGGCCAACGTCCTGACTTTC.